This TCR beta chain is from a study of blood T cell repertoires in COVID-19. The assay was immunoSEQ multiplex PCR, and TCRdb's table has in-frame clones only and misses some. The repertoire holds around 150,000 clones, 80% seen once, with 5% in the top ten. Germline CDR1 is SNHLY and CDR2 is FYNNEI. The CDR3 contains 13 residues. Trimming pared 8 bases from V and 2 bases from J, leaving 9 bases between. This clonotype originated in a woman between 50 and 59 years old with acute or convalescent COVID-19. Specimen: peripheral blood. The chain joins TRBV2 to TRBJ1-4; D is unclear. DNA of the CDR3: TGTGCCAGCTCCCCTGAGACTAATGAAAAACTGTTTTTT. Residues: CASSPETNEKLFF. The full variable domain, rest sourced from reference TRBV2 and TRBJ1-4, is EPEVTQTPSHQVTQMGQEVILRCVPISNHLYFYWYRQILGQKVEFLVSFYNNEISEKSEIFDDQFSVERPDGSNFTLKIRSTKLEDSAMYFCASSPETNEKLFFGSGTQLSVL.